This T cell receptor beta chain derives from a study of long-term antiretroviral therapy in people with HIV. With survey level as its setting, the immunoSEQ assay was v3.0. Produced via immunoSEQ multiplex PCR; TCRdb's table is partial and in-frame only. This table holds 15,000 to 20,000 clones, approximately 84% found once. V was clipped by 5 bases and J by 9 bases; unmatched bases: 13. Germline CDR1 is SGHTA and CDR2 is FQGNSA. CDR3 size: 16 residues. The sample here was unsorted PBMCs, taken 0.9 years after starting antiretroviral therapy. This rearrangement joins TRBV7-2 to TRBJ2-5; 12 bases are a match to TRBD2. This sequence was found in a man aged 18 to 30 with HIV. DNA for the CDR3: TGTGCCAGCAGCGCGAGGGGACTAGCGGGTCTGGTGGCCCAGTACTTC. This translates into CASSARGLAGLVAQYF.